This record looks at one TCR beta chain sequence and its context. These data originate in a study of shared clonotypes between healthy human individuals. Trimming removed 1 base from V and 1 base from J; junction bases left unmatched: 8. Germline CDR1 is SGHAT and CDR2 is FQNNGV. The CDR3 totals 17 residues. Assay: immunoSEQ multiplex PCR; the TCRdb copy retains only in-frame clones and omits some. The table records 2 million to 2.5 million clones, more than 85% of them present only once. V usage is TRBV11-2 and J usage is TRBJ2-5; 8 nucleotides align to TRBD1. The receptor was isolated from a man in his late teens or twenties in good health. Some clones in this sample may be carry-over from other donors' samples. Material: naive CD4+ T cells from PBMCs. The subset is: CD45RA+ positively selected. CDR3 nucleotide sequence: TGTGCCAGCAGCTTAGGGGGGACAGGTGGGCGCCAAGAGACCCAGTACTTC. Translation gives CASSLGGTGGRQETQYF.